One and the same sample provided the 22 T cell receptor beta chains below, sequenced in a study of STAT5B mutations in CD4+ large granular lymphocyte leukemia. Libraries were prepared by immunoSEQ multiplex PCR; TCRdb keeps only in-frame clonotypes and omits some of them. The table shows nearly 35,000 clones, with around 76% occurring only once. The sequenced sample consisted of CD4+ T cells from blood buffy coats. The source is a human donor in good health.

V and J are TRBV15 and TRBJ1-5; TRBD1 matches at 9 bases. The CDR3 contains 18 residues. CDR1 and CDR2 (germline): LNHNV, YYDKDF (reference sequence). The ends lost 3 bases at V and 5 bases at J; junction bases unmatched: 14. This CDR3 is CATSRTAAGTGRHQPQHF. The DNA of the CDR3 is TGTGCCACCAGCAGGACAGCAGCTGGGACAGGGAGACATCAGCCCCAGCATTTT. The full variable domain, in which reference TRBV15 and TRBJ1-5 provide the parts outside the CDR3, is DAMVIQNPRYQVTQFGKPVTLSCSQTLNHNVMYWYQQKSSQAPKLLFHYYDKDFNNEADTPDNFQSRRPNTSFCFLDIRSPGLGDTAMYLCATSRTAAGTGRHQPQHFGDGTRLSIL.

The chain uses TRBV5-1 and TRBJ1-6; TRBD1 might be the D (6 bases). This CDR3 is built from 17 residues. V lost 0 bases and J 7 bases, leaving 17 bases between the germline ends. The germline V gene encodes CDR1 SGHRS and CDR2 YFSETQ. The CDR3: CASSLVPGDVGNSPLHF. The CDR3 DNA reads TGCGCCAGCAGCTTGGTACCAGGGGACGTCGGCAATTCACCCCTCCACTTT.

This chain links TRBV7-9 with TRBJ1-4; D remains unclear. The CDR3 contains 16 residues. Germline loops: CDR1 SEHNR, CDR2 FQNEAQ (reference sequence). V was clipped by 1 base and J by 0 bases, with 9 bases between them. CDR3 amino acids: CASSLGTVATNEKLFF. CDR3 DNA sequence: TGTGCCAGCAGCTTAGGGACGGTTGCAACTAATGAAAAACTGTTTTTT. Full variable domain (missing parts from reference TRBV7-9 and TRBJ1-4): DTGVSQNPRHKITKRGQNVTFRCDPISEHNRLYWYRQTLGQGPEFLTYFQNEAQLEKSRLLSDRFSAERPKGSFSTLEIQRTEQGDSAMYLCASSLGTVATNEKLFFGSGTQLSVL.

The chain carries TRBV23-1 and TRBJ1-2; D unresolved. TRBV23-1 is flagged as an ORF with uncertain function. V gave up 0 bases and J gave up 9 bases, with 17 bases separating them. The CDR3 has 15 residues. This CDR3 reads CASSQSIRLVRCYTF. The CDR3 DNA is TGCGCCAGCAGTCAATCGATAAGGTTAGTTCGATGCTACACCTTC.

J is TRBJ1-2 and V is TRBV6-5, with D uncertain. The CDR3 sequence is 16 residues long. The V and J ends lost 2 bases and 4 bases respectively, with 17 bases between them. CDR1 is MNHEY and CDR2 is SVGAGI in the germline V gene. The CDR3 reads CASSYGNSGTPYGYTF. The CDR3 DNA follows: TGTGCCAGCAGTTACGGTAACAGTGGAACACCCTATGGCTACACCTTC.

The chain uses TRBV14 and TRBJ1-6; tentative D call: TRBD1 (5 bases). Germline V lookup: CDR1 SGHDN, CDR2 FVKESK. This CDR3 has 16 residues. V was pared by 2 bases and J by 0 bases, with 8 bases between. The CDR3 coding sequence is TGTGCCAGCAGCCAATGGGGCAGCTCCTATAATTCACCCCTCCACTTT. It is translated as CASSQWGSSYNSPLHF.

This chain links TRBV11-2 with TRBJ2-2; TRBD1 aligns across 7 bases. The CDR3 extends over 16 amino acids. The V gene's germline CDR1 is SGHAT and CDR2 FQNNGV. Losses at the gene ends were 6 bases for V and 5 bases for J; bases not matched to a gene: 12. CDR3 in amino acids: CASRMGLAGGTGELFF. The CDR3 DNA follows: TGTGCCAGCAGGATGGGGTTGGCAGGGGGAACCGGGGAGCTGTTTTTT.

This rearrangement joins TRBV5-1 to TRBJ1-5; possible D gene TRBD1, 5 bases. Per germline, CDR1 SGHRS and CDR2 YFSETQ. The CDR3 has 18 amino acids. Trimming pared 0 bases from V and 2 bases from J, leaving 18 bases between. CDR3 in DNA: TGCGCCAGCAGCTTGGGGCCGGGACCGGGAAAAGGCAATCAGCCCCAGCATTTT. Its protein product is CASSLGPGPGKGNQPQHF.

This clone showed up just once. This chain joins TRBV14 and TRBJ2-1; D is undetermined. CDR1 is SGHDN and CDR2 is FVKESK in the germline V gene. This CDR3 spans 15 amino acids. V lost 4 bases to trimming and J lost 1 base, with 11 bases between them. The CDR3 region has the DNA TGTGCCAGCAGCCGGACCACTTTATCCTACAATGAGCAGTTCTTC. Translated: CASSRTTLSYNEQFF.

The J gene is TRBJ1-5, the V gene TRBV2, with 7 bases matching TRBD1. CDR1 is SNHLY and CDR2 is FYNNEI in the germline V gene. Losses at the gene ends were 8 bases for V and 3 bases for J; bases not matched to a gene: 7. The CDR3 has 14 residues. DNA of the CDR3: TGTGCCAGCGGACAGGACAGGCTCAATCAGCCCCAGCATTTT. It translates to CASGQDRLNQPQHF.

The chain recombines TRBV6-6 with TRBJ1-6; a weak D match, TRBD1 (6 bases). Per germline, CDR1 MNHNY and CDR2 SVGAGI (reference sequence). The CDR3 loop spans 15 amino acids. Trimming left V 5 bases short and J 6 bases short, with 14 bases between. CDR3 nucleotide sequence: TGTGCCAGCAGTCAGACCGGGACATTTAATTCACCCCTCCACTTT. Residues: CASSQTGTFNSPLHF.

The CDR3 region is CASSVTGGGTEAFF. The CDR3 nucleotides read TGCGCCAGCAGCGTGACAGGGGGAGGCACTGAAGCTTTCTTT. This chain uses TRBV5-1 with TRBJ1-1; 9 bases map to TRBD1. The germline gives CDR1 SGHRS, CDR2 YFSETQ. Unmatched junction bases numbered 5, after V lost 4 bases and J lost 4 bases. The CDR3 totals 14 residues.

V gene TRBV7-9 combines with J gene TRBJ2-1; maybe TRBD1 (5 bases). In germline, CDR1 is SEHNR, CDR2 FQNEAQ (reference sequence). The CDR3 runs 15 residues. V gave up 1 base and J gave up 2 bases, with 9 bases separating them. The CDR3 spells CASSLGQRTYNEQFF. CDR3 sequence (DNA): TGTGCCAGCAGCTTAGGACAGAGGACCTACAATGAGCAGTTCTTC.

The rearrangement joins TRBV5-6 to TRBJ1-1; D gene uncertain. Deletions cut 0 bases from V and 2 bases from J, with 5 bases between. From germline, CDR1 is SGHDT and CDR2 YYEEEE. This CDR3 has 13 amino acids. The CDR3 nucleotides read TGTGCCAGCAGCTTGGCAGTTAACACTGAAGCTTTCTTT. Translating gives CASSLAVNTEAFF.

The sample holds a few counts of this clone. The same CDR3 arises from other DNA sequences in this sample as well. This chain uses TRBV27 with TRBJ2-3; 8 nucleotides align to TRBD1. Germline V gene sequence: CDR1 MNHEY, CDR2 SMNVEV (reference sequence). The CDR3 consists of 15 residues. V was clipped by 5 bases and J by 5 bases; unmatched bases: 9. Written as DNA, the CDR3 is TGTGCCAGCAGTCTAGGACAGGGTTCGGGAGATACGCAGTATTTT. Protein: CASSLGQGSGDTQYF.

The chain links TRBV27 to TRBJ2-2, with 8 bases identical to TRBD2. This CDR3 contains 16 residues. The germline V gene encodes CDR1 MNHEY and CDR2 SMNVEV (reference sequence). Germline trimming cut 4 bases from V and 5 bases from J; bases unmatched to any gene: 9. CDR3 sequence (DNA): TGTGCCAGCAGTTCCCTAAAGCGGGGGCGGACCGGGGAGCTGTTTTTT. Residues: CASSSLKRGRTGELFF.

V and J are TRBV9 and TRBJ2-2; the match to TRBD2 covers 10 bases. This CDR3 is 17 amino acids long. From germline, CDR1 is SGDLS and CDR2 YYNGEE. Trimming cost V 5 bases and J 3 bases; bases outside gene matches: 10. This CDR3 reads CASRGRSGRADTGELFF. The CDR3 coding sequence is TGTGCCAGCAGAGGTAGGAGCGGGAGGGCGGACACCGGGGAGCTGTTTTTT.

The chain combines TRBV6-1 with TRBJ1-4; the D gene is possibly TRBD1 (5 bases). V dropped 1 base and J dropped 9 bases, with 12 bases sitting between them. Per the germline V gene, CDR1 is MNHNS and CDR2 is SASEGT. The CDR3 spans 14 residues. DNA of the CDR3: TGTGCCAGCAGTGAAGTAAGGGACCCAAAAAAACTGTTTTTT. Amino acid sequence: CASSEVRDPKKLFF.

The genes are TRBV6-1 and TRBJ2-7, with a weak D call TRBD2 (6 bases). With 2 bases removed from V and 7 bases from J, the gap between germline ends came to 12 bases. The CDR3 sequence is 13 residues long. The germline V gene encodes CDR1 MNHNS and CDR2 SASEGT. This CDR3 reads CASSEQGGGEQYF. DNA of the CDR3: TGTGCCAGCAGTGAACAGGGTGGAGGGGAGCAGTACTTC.

The rearrangement links TRBV5-1 to TRBJ1-2, with D perhaps matching TRBD1 (5 bases). Germline loops: CDR1 SGHRS, CDR2 YFSETQ. This CDR3 has 13 residues. The V gene lost 1 base and the J gene lost 2 bases, with 6 bases spanning the gap. CDR3 DNA sequence: TGCGCCAGCAGCTTGAGACAGAACTATGGCTACACCTTC. Protein product: CASSLRQNYGYTF.

The genes are TRBV11-3 and TRBJ2-2; no firm D call. Germline assignment: CDR1 SGHNT and CDR2 YENEEA. CDR3 length equals 14 residues. Trimming took off 5 bases at V and 6 bases at J, with 13 bases between the two ends. The CDR3 DNA reads as TGTGCCAGCAGCCGCGACCTCGGGTCCGGGGAGCTGTTTTTT. As protein: CASSRDLGSGELFF.

The sample holds a few counts of this clone. The J gene is TRBJ2-7, the V gene TRBV6-6; D perhaps matches TRBD1 (9 bases). The germline CDR1 and CDR2 sequences are MNHNY and SVGAGI (reference sequence). V was shortened by 4 bases and J by 7 bases, with 20 bases between the two germline ends. The CDR3 runs to 15 residues. CDR3 sequence (DNA): TGTGCCAGCAGTTCCCCGGACAGGGGCGGGGGGGAGCAGTACTTC. Translating it yields CASSSPDRGGGEQYF.